This T cell receptor (beta chain) was identified during a study of T cell responses to AZD1222 COVID-19 vaccine. The study's findings and limits: Females made up more of the donors, who were largely white British, and clonal diversity may have come out too low. Rises in breadth and depth of Spike-specific TCRs came after two AZD1222 doses.

Method: immunoSEQ multiplex PCR; TCRdb's copy keeps in-frame clones and lacks some. The sample records about 110,000 clones, 80% to 95% being singletons. Some second doses came at about 4 weeks and others at about 12 weeks; these were pooled. This CDR3 comprises 14 residues. Germline V CDR1 and CDR2: SGDLS, YYNGEE. V was trimmed by 0 bases and J by 6 bases, leaving 9 bases between them. About this clone itself: Antigen: not known.

The starting material was peripheral blood, obtained 28 days after the second AZD1222 dose. This TCR was sampled from an adult who received the AZD1222 COVID-19 vaccine. The chain links TRBV9 to TRBJ2-2, with D possibly being TRBD1 (5 bases). The CDR3 spells CASSVVQAAGELFF. In DNA form, the CDR3 reads TGTGCCAGCAGCGTAGTACAGGCGGCCGGGGAGCTGTTTTTT.